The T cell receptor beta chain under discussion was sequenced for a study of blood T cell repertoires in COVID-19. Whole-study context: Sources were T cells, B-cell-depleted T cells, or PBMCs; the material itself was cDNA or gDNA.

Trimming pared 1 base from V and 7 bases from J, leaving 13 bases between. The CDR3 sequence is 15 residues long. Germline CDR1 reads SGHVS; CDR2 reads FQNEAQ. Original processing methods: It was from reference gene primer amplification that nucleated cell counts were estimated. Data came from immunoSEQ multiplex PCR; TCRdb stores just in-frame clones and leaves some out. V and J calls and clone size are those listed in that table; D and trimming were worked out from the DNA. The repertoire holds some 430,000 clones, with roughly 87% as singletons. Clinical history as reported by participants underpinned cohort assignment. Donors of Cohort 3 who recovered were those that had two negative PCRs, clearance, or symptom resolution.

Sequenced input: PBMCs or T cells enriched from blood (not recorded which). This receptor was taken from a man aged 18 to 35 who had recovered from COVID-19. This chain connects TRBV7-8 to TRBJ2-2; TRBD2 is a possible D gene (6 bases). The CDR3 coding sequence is TGTGCCAGCAGCTTAGGGTTACTAGCAGGCGGGGAGCTGTTTTTT. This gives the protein CASSLGLLAGGELFF.